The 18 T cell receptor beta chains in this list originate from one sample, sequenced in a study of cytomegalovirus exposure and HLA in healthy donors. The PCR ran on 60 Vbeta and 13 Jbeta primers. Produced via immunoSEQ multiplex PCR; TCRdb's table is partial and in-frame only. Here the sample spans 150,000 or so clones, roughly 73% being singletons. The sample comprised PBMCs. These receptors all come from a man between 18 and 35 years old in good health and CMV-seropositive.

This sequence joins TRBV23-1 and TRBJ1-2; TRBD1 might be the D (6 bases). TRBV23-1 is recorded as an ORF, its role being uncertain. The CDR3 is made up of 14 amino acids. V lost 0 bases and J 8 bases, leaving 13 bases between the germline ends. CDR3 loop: CASSQSRQGWGYTF. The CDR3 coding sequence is TGCGCCAGCAGTCAATCAAGGCAGGGGTGGGGCTACACCTTC.

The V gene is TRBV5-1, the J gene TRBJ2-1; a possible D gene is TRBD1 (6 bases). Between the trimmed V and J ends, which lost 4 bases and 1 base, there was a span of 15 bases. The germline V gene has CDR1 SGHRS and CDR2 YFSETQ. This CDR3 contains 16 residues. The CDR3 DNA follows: TGCGCCAGCAGCCCCGGTGGGGACACATCCTACAATGAGCAGTTCTTC. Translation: CASSPGGDTSYNEQFF.

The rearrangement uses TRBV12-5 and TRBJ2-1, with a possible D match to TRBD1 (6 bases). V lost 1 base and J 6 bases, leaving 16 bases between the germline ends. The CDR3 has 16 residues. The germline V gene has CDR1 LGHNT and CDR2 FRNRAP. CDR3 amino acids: CASGLETIQGRNEQFF. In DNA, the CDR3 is TGTGCTAGTGGTTTGGAAACAATACAGGGCCGCAATGAGCAGTTCTTC. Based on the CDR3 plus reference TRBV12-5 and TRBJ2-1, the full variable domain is DARVTQTPRHKVTEMGQEVTMRCQPILGHNTVFWYRQTMMQGLELLAYFRNRAPLDDSGMPKDRFSAEMPDATLATLKIQPSEPRDSAVYFCASGLETIQGRNEQFFGPGTRLTVL.

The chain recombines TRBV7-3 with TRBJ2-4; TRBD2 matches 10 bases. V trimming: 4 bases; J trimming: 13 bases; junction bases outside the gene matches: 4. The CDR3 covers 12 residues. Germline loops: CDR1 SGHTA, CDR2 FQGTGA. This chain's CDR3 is CASSSSGSRQYF. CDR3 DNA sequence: TGTGCCAGCAGCTCTAGCGGGAGCAGACAGTACTTC.

CDR3 DNA sequence: TGTGCCAGCAGAACAGTACAGGGAACCTTGGTAGGCTACACCTTC. This gives the protein CASRTVQGTLVGYTF. V usage is TRBV28 and J usage is TRBJ1-2; possibly TRBD1 for D (6 bases). This CDR3 spans 15 amino acids. Germline-derived CDR1 and CDR2 are MDHEN and SYDVKM. The V and J ends lost 6 bases and 8 bases respectively, with 22 bases between them.

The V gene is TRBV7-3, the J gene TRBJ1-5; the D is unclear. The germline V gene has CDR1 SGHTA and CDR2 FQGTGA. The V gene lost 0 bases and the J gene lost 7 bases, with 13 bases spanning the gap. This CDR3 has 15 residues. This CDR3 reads CASSLTRWKRQPQHF. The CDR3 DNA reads TGTGCCAGCAGCTTAACGCGGTGGAAAAGGCAGCCCCAGCATTTT.

CDR3 region: CASSFFSTEAFF. As DNA, the CDR3 is TGTGCCAGCAGTTTCTTTTCCACTGAAGCTTTCTTT. The chain recombines TRBV28 with TRBJ1-1; D ambiguous. The germline V gene encodes CDR1 MDHEN and CDR2 SYDVKM. The CDR3 covers 12 residues. With 3 bases removed from V and 4 bases from J, the gap between germline ends came to 6 bases.

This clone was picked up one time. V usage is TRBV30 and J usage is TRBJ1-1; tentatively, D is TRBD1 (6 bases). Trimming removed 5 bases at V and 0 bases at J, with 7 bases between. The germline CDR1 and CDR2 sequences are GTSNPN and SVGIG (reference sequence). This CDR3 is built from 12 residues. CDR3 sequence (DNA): TGTGCCTGGGGACAGATGAACACTGAAGCTTTCTTT. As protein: CAWGQMNTEAFF.

This chain's CDR3 is CASSPEIGLAGNEQFF. The CDR3 DNA follows: TGCGCCAGCAGCCCGGAAATAGGACTAGCGGGCAATGAGCAGTTCTTC. The chain uses TRBV5-1 and TRBJ2-1; 11 positions match TRBD2. J was trimmed by 6 bases and V by 4 bases; bases with no gene match: 9. The germline V gene encodes CDR1 SGHRS and CDR2 YFSETQ. There are 16 residues in the CDR3. Filled out from reference TRBV5-1 and TRBJ2-1, the complete variable domain reads KAGVTQTPRYLIKTRGQQVTLSCSPISGHRSVSWYQQTPGQGLQFLFEYFSETQRNKGNFPGRFSGRQFSNSRSEMNVSTLELGDSALYLCASSPEIGLAGNEQFFGPGTRLTVL.

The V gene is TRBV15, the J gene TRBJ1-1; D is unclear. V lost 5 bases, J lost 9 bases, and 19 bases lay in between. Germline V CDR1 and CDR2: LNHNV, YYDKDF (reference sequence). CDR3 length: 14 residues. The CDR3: CATSPRSRGSKAFF. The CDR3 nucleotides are TGTGCCACCAGCCCCCGGAGTCGAGGTAGTAAAGCTTTCTTT.

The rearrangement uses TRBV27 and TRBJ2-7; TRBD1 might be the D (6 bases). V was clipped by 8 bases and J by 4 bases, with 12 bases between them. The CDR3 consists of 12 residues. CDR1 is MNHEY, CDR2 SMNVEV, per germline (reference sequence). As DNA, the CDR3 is TGTGCCAGCGGGACATCTCGTTACGAGCAGTACTTC. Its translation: CASGTSRYEQYF.

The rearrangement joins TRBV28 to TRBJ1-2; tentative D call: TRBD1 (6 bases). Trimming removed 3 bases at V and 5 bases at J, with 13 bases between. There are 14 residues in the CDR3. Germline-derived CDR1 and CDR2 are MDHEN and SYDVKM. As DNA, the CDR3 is TGTGCCAGCAGTTTCAGGTCAGGGGAGTATGGCTACACCTTC. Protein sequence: CASSFRSGEYGYTF.

The CDR3 DNA reads TGTGCCAGCAGCCCCGCCGGGACTAGCGGATCGCAGTTCTTC. It yields the protein CASSPAGTSGSQFF. This chain uses TRBV5-4 with TRBJ2-1, with 11 bases identical to TRBD2. The CDR3 contains 14 residues. J lost 12 bases, V lost 4 bases, and 9 bases had no gene match. Germline V gives CDR1 SGHNT, CDR2 YYREEE (reference sequence).

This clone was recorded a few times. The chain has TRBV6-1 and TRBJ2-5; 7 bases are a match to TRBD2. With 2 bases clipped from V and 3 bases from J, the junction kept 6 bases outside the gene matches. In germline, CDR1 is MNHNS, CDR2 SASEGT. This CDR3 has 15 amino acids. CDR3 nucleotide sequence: TGTGCCAGCAGTGAACTTGGCGGGAGTGAAGAGACCCAGTACTTC. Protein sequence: CASSELGGSEETQYF.

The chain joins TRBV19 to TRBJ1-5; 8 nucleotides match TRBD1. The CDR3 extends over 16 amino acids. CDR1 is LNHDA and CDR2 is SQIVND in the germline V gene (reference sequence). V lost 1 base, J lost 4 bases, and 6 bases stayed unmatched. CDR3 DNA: TGTGCCAGTAGTATAGGCGGACAGGGACGGAATCAGCCCCAGCATTTT. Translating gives CASSIGGQGRNQPQHF.

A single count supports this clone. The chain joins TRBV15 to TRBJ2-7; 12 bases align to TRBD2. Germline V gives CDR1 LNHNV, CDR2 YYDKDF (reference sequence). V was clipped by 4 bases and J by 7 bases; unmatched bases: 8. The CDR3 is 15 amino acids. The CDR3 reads CATSKRLAGAGEQYF. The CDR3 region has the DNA TGTGCCACCAGCAAGCGACTAGCGGGAGCAGGGGAGCAGTACTTC.

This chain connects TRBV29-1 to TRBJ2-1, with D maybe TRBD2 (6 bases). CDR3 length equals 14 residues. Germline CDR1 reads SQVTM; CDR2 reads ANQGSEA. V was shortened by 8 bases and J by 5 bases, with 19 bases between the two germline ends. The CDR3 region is CSSLRDLYNNEQFF. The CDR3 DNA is TGCAGCAGCTTACGGGACTTATATAACAATGAGCAGTTCTTC.

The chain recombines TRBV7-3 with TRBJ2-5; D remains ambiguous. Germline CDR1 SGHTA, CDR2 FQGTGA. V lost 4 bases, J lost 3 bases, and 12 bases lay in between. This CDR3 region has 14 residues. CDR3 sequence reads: CASSYIRPKETQYF. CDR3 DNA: TGTGCCAGCAGCTACATCCGTCCCAAAGAGACCCAGTACTTC.